These T cell receptor beta chains were read from a single sample in a study of cytomegalovirus exposure and HLA in healthy donors. TCRdb's table, derived via immunoSEQ multiplex PCR, lists solely in-frame clones and lacks some. The sample lists some 91,000 clones; 78% were seen once. The specimen was PBMCs. The receptors come from a woman aged 60-75 years in good health and CMV-seronegative. CDR3s include the opening cysteine and the closing phenylalanine or tryptophan. The order of the fields is V gene, J gene, D gene, CDR3 DNA, CDR3 protein. D genes are given only for firm matches.

v_gene: TRBV6-5; j_gene: TRBJ1-2; d_gene: TRBD1; CDR3nt: TGTGCCAGCAGTTCCGGACAGGTGCGGGGCTACACCTTC; CDR3aa: CASSSGQVRGYTF
v_gene: TRBV7-9; j_gene: TRBJ1-1; d_gene: NA; CDR3nt: TGTGCCAGCAGCTTAGGGTTAGGGGGGGACACTGAAGCTTTCTTT; CDR3aa: CASSLGLGGDTEAFF
v_gene: TRBV5-1; j_gene: TRBJ2-7; d_gene: NA; CDR3nt: TGCGCCAGCAGCGCCCGGGACTTCCTCCACGAGCAGTACTTC; CDR3aa: CASSARDFLHEQYF
v_gene: TRBV10-3; j_gene: TRBJ2-3; d_gene: NA; CDR3nt: TGTGCCATCACCGCGGCAGATACGCAGTATTTT; CDR3aa: CAITAADTQYF
v_gene: TRBV2; j_gene: TRBJ1-6; d_gene: TRBD1; CDR3nt: TGTGCCAGCAGTGGGGGACAGAACTATAATTCACCCCTCCACTTT; CDR3aa: CASSGGQNYNSPLHF
v_gene: TRBV18; j_gene: TRBJ2-5; d_gene: NA; CDR3nt: TGTGCCAGCTCCCCCCAGGGTGTGGAGACCCAGTACTTC; CDR3aa: CASSPQGVETQYF
v_gene: TRBV19; j_gene: TRBJ2-7; d_gene: TRBD2; CDR3nt: TGTGCCAGTAGCCTCACTAGCGGGAGCCCCTACGAGCAGTACTTC; CDR3aa: CASSLTSGSPYEQYF
v_gene: TRBV19; j_gene: TRBJ1-2; d_gene: NA; CDR3nt: TGTGCCAGTAGTACCGGTCTCTTTCGGGATGGCTACACCTTC; CDR3aa: CASSTGLFRDGYTF
v_gene: TRBV10-2; j_gene: TRBJ1-1; d_gene: NA; CDR3nt: TGCGCCAGCAGTCCGGGAGGAGAAGCTTTCTTT; CDR3aa: CASSPGGEAFF
v_gene: TRBV11-2; j_gene: TRBJ2-1; d_gene: TRBD2; CDR3nt: TGTGCCAGCAGCTCGATTAGCGGGAGTGGAACCTACAATGAGCAGTTCTTC; CDR3aa: CASSSISGSGTYNEQFF
v_gene: TRBV28; j_gene: TRBJ1-2; d_gene: NA; CDR3nt: TGTGCCAGCAGTGGAACGGGAGCTAACTATGGCTACACCTTC; CDR3aa: CASSGTGANYGYTF